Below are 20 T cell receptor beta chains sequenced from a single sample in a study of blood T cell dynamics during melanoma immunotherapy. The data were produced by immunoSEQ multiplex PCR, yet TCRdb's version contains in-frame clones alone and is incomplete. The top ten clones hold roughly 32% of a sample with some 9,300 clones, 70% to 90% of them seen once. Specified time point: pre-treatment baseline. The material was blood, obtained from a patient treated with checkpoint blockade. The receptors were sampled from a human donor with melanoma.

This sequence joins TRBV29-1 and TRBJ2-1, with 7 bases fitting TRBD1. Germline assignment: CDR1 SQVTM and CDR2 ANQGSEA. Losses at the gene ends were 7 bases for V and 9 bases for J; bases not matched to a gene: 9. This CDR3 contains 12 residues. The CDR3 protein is CSGGAWDSEQFF. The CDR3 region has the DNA TGCAGCGGTGGGGCCTGGGACAGTGAGCAGTTCTTC.

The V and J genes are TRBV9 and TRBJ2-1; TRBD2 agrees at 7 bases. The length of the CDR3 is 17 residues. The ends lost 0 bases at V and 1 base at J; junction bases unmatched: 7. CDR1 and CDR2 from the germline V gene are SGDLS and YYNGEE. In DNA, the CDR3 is TGTGCCAGCAGCGTAGCTGGCGGGAGTGGGTCCTACAATGAGCAGTTCTTC. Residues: CASSVAGGSGSYNEQFF.

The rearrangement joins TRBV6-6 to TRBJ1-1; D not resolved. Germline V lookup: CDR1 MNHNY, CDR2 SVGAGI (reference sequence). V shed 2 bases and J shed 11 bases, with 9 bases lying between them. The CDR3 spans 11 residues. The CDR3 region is CASSYPDLAFF. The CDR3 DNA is TGTGCCAGCAGTTACCCCGACCTCGCTTTCTTT.

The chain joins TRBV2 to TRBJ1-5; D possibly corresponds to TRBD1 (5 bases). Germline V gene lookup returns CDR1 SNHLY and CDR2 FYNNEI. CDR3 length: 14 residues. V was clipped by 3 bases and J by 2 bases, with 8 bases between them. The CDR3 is CASSEGRGNQPQHF. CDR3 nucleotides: TGTGCCAGCAGTGAGGGCAGGGGCAATCAGCCCCAGCATTTT.

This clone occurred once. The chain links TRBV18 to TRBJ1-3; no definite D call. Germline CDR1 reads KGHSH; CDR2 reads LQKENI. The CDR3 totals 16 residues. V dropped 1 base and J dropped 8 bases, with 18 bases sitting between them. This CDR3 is CASSPRYSRRADTIYF. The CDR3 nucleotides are TGTGCCAGCTCACCACGTTACAGCCGTCGGGCGGACACCATATATTTT.

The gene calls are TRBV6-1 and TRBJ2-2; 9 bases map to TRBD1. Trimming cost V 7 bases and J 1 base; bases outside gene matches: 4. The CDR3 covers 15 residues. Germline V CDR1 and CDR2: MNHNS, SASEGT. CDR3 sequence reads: CASTSTGGNTGELFF. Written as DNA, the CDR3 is TGTGCCAGCACCTCGACAGGGGGGAACACCGGGGAGCTGTTTTTT.

This CDR3 is CASSPQDRAGGYTF. CDR3 DNA sequence: TGTGCCAGCTCACCGCAGGACAGGGCTGGGGGCTACACCTTC. The chain links TRBV18 to TRBJ1-2, with 8 bases matching TRBD1. Germline CDR1 reads KGHSH; CDR2 reads LQKENI. Trimming at V came to 3 bases and at J to 8 bases, leaving 8 bases not matched to a gene. CDR3 size: 14 residues.

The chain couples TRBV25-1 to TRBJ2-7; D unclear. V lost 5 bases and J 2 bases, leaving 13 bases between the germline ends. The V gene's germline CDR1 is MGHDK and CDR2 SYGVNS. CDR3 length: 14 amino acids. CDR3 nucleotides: TGTGCCAGCAGTCCGGGCCCCGGTCCCTACGAGCAGTACTTC. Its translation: CASSPGPGPYEQYF.

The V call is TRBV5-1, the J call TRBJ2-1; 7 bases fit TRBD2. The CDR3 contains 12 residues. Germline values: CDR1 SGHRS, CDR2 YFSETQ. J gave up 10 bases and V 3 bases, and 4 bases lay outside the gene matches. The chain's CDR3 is CASSYPGGEQFF. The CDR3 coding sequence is TGCGCCAGCAGCTATCCGGGAGGAGAGCAGTTCTTC.

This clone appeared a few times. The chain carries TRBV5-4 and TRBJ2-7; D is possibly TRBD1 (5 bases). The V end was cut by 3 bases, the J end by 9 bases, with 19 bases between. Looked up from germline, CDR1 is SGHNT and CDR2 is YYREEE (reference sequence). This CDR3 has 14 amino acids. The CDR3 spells CASSSQGGPRGQYF. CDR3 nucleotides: TGTGCCAGCAGCTCCCAGGGTGGGCCGCGCGGGCAGTACTTC.

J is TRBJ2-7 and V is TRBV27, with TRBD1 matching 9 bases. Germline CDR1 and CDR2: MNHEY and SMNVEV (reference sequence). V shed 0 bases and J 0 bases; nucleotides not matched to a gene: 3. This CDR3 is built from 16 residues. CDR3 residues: CASSLSGQGSSYEQYF. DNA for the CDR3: TGTGCCAGCAGTTTATCCGGACAGGGGAGCTCCTACGAGCAGTACTTC.

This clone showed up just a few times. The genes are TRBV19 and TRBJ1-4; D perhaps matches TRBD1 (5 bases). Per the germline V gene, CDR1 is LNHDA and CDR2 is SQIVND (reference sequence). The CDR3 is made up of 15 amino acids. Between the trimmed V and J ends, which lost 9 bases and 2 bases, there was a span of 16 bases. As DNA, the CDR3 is TGTGCCAGCCGCTACAACCGGGGGACTAATGAAAAACTGTTTTTT. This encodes CASRYNRGTNEKLFF. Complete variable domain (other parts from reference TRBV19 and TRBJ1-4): DGGITQSPKYLFRKEGQNVTLSCEQNLNHDAMYWYRQDPGQGLRLIYYSQIVNDFQKGDIAEGYSVSREKKESFPLTVTSAQKNPTAFYLCASRYNRGTNEKLFFGSGTQLSVL.

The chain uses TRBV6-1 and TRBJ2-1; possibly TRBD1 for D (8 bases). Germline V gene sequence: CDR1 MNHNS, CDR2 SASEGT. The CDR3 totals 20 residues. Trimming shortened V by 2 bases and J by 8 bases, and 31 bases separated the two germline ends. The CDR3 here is CASSEWPRGGGGRGRDEQFF. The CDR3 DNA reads TGTGCCAGCAGTGAATGGCCCCGCGGGGGCGGGGGCAGGGGGCGCGATGAGCAGTTCTTC.

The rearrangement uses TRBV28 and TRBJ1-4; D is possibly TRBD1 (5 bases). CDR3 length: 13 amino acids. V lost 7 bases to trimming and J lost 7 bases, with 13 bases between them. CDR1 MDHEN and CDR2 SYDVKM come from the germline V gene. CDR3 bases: TGTGCCAGCACCCCGGGGGGTAGTGAAAAACTGTTTTTT. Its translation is CASTPGGSEKLFF. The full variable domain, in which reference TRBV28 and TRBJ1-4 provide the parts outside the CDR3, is DVKVTQSSRYLVKRTGEKVFLECVQDMDHENMFWYRQDPGLGLRLIYFSYDVKMKEKGDIPEGYSVSREKKERFSLILESASTNQTSMYLCASTPGGSEKLFFGSGTQLSVL.

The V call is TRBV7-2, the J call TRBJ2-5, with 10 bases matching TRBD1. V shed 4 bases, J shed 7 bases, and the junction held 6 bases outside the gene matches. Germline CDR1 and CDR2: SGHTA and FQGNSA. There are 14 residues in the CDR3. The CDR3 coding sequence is TGTGCCAGCAGCTCCGACAGGGGGCTGGGGACCCAGTACTTC. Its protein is CASSSDRGLGTQYF.

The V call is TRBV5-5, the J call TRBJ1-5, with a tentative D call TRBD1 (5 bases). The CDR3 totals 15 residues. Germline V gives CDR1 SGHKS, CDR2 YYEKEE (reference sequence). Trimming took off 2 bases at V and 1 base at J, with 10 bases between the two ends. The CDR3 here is CASSFMWGSNQPQHF. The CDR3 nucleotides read TGTGCCAGCAGCTTTATGTGGGGGAGCAATCAGCCCCAGCATTTT.

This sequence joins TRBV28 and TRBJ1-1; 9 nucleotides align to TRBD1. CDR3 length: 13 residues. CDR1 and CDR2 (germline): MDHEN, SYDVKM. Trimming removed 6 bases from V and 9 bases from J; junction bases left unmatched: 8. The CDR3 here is CASRGTGSRKAFF. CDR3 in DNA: TGTGCCAGCAGGGGGACAGGGAGCCGAAAAGCTTTCTTT.

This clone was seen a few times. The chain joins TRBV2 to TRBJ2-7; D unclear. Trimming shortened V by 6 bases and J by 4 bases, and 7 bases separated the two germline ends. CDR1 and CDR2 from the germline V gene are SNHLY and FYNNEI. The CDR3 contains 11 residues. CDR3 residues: CASRQLYEQYF. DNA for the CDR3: TGTGCCAGCAGGCAGCTGTACGAGCAGTACTTC.

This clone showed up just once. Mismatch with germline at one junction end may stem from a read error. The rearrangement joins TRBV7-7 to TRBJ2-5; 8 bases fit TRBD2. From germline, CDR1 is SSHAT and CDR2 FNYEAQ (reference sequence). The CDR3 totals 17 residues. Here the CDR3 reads CASSLGRAAGGAETQYF. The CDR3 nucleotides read TGTGCTAGCAGCTTAGGCCGGGCGGCGGGAGGTGCAGAGACCCAGTACTTC. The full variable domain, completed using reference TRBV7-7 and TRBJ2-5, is GAGVSQSPRYKVTKRGQDVTLRCDPISSHATLYWYQQALGQGPEFLTYFNYEAQPDKSGLPSDRFSAERPEGSISTLTIQRTEQRDSAMYRCASSLGRAAGGAETQYFGPGTRLLVL.

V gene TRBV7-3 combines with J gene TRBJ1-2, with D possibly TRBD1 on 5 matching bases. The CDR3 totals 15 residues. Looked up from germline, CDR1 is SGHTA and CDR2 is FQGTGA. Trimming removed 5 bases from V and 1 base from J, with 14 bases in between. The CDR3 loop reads CASSPHGGGNYGYTF. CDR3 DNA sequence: TGTGCCAGCAGCCCCCACGGGGGGGGTAACTATGGCTACACCTTC. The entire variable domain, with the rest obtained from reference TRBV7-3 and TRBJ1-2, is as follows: GAGVSQTPSNKVTEKGKYVELRCDPISGHTALYWYRQSLGQGPEFLIYFQGTGAADDSGLPNDRFFAVRPEGSVSTLKIQRTERGDSAVYLCASSPHGGGNYGYTFGSGTRLTVV.